This T cell receptor (beta chain) derives from a study of OX40 agonist ivuxolimab in advanced cancers. Concerning the study at large: Ivuxolimab was a fully human IgG2 agonistic monoclonal antibody targeting the costimulatory receptor OX40 (CD134). Intravenous ivuxolimab was administered to patients every 2 weeks at six dose levels: 0.01, 0.1, 0.3, 1.5, 3 and 10 mg/kg. Of the roughly 52 dose-escalation patients, hepatocellular carcinoma was present in about 19, melanoma in roughly 15, renal cell carcinoma in 9 and head and neck cancer in 9. In the dose-escalation cohort, nearly 85% of patients were male, and the mean age was around 60 years with a range of roughly 23 to 90. Prior anti-PD-1, anti-PD-L1 or anti-CTLA-4 therapy was permitted, and 30% to 50% of dose-escalation patients had received checkpoint inhibitors. Partial responses occurred in three dose-escalation patients: two with cutaneous melanoma and one with hepatocellular carcinoma. The point of sequencing TCRbeta in the periphery was to test whether ivuxolimab changed TCR sequence diversity and drove clonal T-cell expansion. The paper reports the monotherapy dose-escalation portion (N of about 51 patients) of the phase I ivuxolimab trial. Overall results and qualifications from the work: Low levels of normalized T-cell clonal expansion were also shown by some nonresponding patients. In the 0.1-3.0 mg/kg groups, partial responders were among the patients with the lowest normalized peripheral clonal expansion, particularly in CD8+ T cells. At doses of 0.1 to 3.0 mg/kg, clonal expansion of both CD4+ and CD8+ blood T cells was observed from baseline to week 6. The antigen specificity of the clonally expanded peripheral T cells was not determined. After ivuxolimab, expanded clones were on average more numerous among CD8+ T cells than among CD4+ T cells.

Via the germline V gene (reference sequence), CDR1 is LNHDA and CDR2 SQIVND. Counted from cysteine to phenylalanine, this CDR3 has 17 amino acids. Just CDR3 DNA is preserved here, 51 bases in frame from base 1. Trimming takes 3 bases from V and 4 bases from J, and the germline ends sit 22 bases apart. The table lists this clone with a count of one. No cognate antigen has been identified for it. The record has no base qualities; no much larger clone is one base away. The trial excluded patients who had a history of autoimmune disease or who were on systemic immunosuppression. Peripheral blood for TCR sequencing was collected from all dose cohorts at baseline, on cycle 4 day 1, and on cycle 7 day 1. The samples were taken from a phase I, first-in-human, multicenter, open-label dose-escalation trial of ivuxolimab. Adults with locally advanced or metastatic melanoma, renal cell, hepatocellular, or head and neck squamous cell carcinoma were enrolled in the trial. Before TCR sequencing, CD4+ T cells and CD8+ T cells were sorted from peripheral blood as separate populations.

For sequencing of the TCRbeta CDR3 region, genomic DNA was extracted from the sorted cells. The immunoSEQ Assay was used for sequencing of TCRbeta CDR3 regions. TCRdb obtained this table from immuneACCESS and retained in-frame rearrangements with V and J assigned. These tables miss some clones; where compared with another copy, unresolved V genes account for less than half of the shortfall, and the remainder is unexplained. Present in this sample are 30,000 to 35,000 clones, about 85% of which were seen just once. Of the sample, 38% is held by the ten largest clones. The sample in question was CD4+ or CD8+ T cells sorted from blood, obtained in a trial of the OX40 agonist ivuxolimab. The sequence was collected from an adult with an advanced solid tumor such as melanoma, head and neck, liver or kidney cancer. Recombination linked TRBV19 to TRBJ2-7; the D gene identity is not certain. The DNA sequence is given as TGTGCCAGTAGTATCGTTCCCTCCTTCGGGCCCCCATACGAGCAGTACTTC. The translation is CASSIVPSFGPPYEQYF.